This T cell receptor beta chain was recovered during a study of regulatory T cells in long-lasting Graves disease (dated by TCRdb to about 2021). Background for the entire study: Patients with newly diagnosed Graves' disease had been on antithyroid drugs for under 3 months. The study was conducted in China and was registered as a clinical trial. A total of 35 or so samples were covered by TCR sequencing, comprising approximately 13 persistent and approximately 20 newly diagnosed Graves' disease patients. Persistent Graves' disease patients were compared with newly diagnosed Graves' disease patients by peripheral blood TCR sequencing and RNA sequencing. What the research found in general, with its limitations: Peripheral blood alone was examined, since thyroid tissue, which constituted the primary lesion, could not be accessed. Patients with persistent disease shared more public clonotypes (around 2,500) than newly diagnosed patients did (more than 900). Lower TCR Shannon entropy and fewer highly expanded clones were observed in persistent Graves' disease patients than in newly diagnosed patients, which suggested clonal expansion. Persistent disease showed preferential use of TRBV28, TRBJ1-2 and TRBJ2-5, whereas newly diagnosed disease favored TRBV20-1 and TRBJ2-1. As a limitation, the authors acknowledged that the small sample size may reduce accuracy. Sequencing and analysis were restricted to the TCR beta chain.

About this clonotype itself: This clone's antigen is unknown. No much larger clone is present one base from it, and per-base qualities are unavailable.

The method behind the library was multiplex PCR. The data were produced on an Illumina HiSeq 4000. iRepertoire HTBI primers and Arm-PCR amplification of CDR3 regions were used to construct TCR beta libraries. PCR products were gel purified before sequencing. Regarding the original processing steps: Gene usage analysis of CDR3 amino acid clonotypes relied on the 62 TRBV and 14 TRBJ segments identified across samples. COPE and FqMerger were used to merge the filtered high-quality paired reads into contigs. BLAST was used to align contigs to IMGT TRBV, TRBD and TRBJ reference genes, and CDR3 was defined according to IMGT. Highly expanded clones were defined as clonotypes with a frequency above 0.1%. Repertoire diversity was measured by Shannon entropy, and V-J evenness by the Gini coefficient. A clonotype found in more than one individual was treated as public. Using fastp at Q25 and MiXCR, TCRdb reprocessed the public reads and kept productive beta chains. Rows merge per CDR3 protein into single entries with the most common DNA and genes. The V and J calls were determined by TCRdb, not by the authors. The sample has fewer than 450,000 distinct CDR3 sequences on record, over 12% of them singletons. The biggest ten clones account for 7.8% of the sample.

The time point label for this specimen denotes: newly diagnosed GD, antithyroid drugs for less than 3 months. RNA was extracted from PBMCs in TRIzol for both TCR sequencing and RNA sequencing. The diagnosis of Graves' disease followed American Thyroid Association guidelines. Patients for the study were recruited at an endocrinology department in Xi'an, China. Each patient gave around 9.2 milliliters of peripheral blood, collected in an EDTA anticoagulant tube. PBMCs were isolated by Ficoll Paque Plus density gradient separation without further T cell sorting. An Agilent 2100 Bioanalyzer and agarose gel were used to check RNA quality, and a NanoDrop 2000 was used to measure RNA concentration. CDR1 and CDR2 are drawn from the germline V gene: SGHVS, FQNEAQ. The CDR3 runs 15 residues from the cysteine to the phenylalanine. Just the 45-base CDR3 DNA is kept, in frame starting at base 1. This sample also appeared in a second study, on T cells in Graves' hyperthyroidism and ophthalmopathy. That second report states: A patient counted as having stable Graves' hyperthyroidism if no progression to ophthalmopathy occurred over 18 months of follow-up. Hyperthyroidism patients were newly diagnosed, had a disease duration of under 2 months, and were aged 18 to 65 years. Any patient with an uncontrolled infection, another autoimmune disease, pregnancy or lactation was excluded. Diagnoses were established on the basis of clinical symptoms, serum thyroxine and TRAb, thyroid ultrasound, and orbital computed tomography. For the first round of RT-PCR on the TCR CDR3, the HTBI primer set was used together with the Qiagen OneStep RT-PCR kit. Blood samples also contained most of the expanded thyroid clonotypes (frequency above 0.001), which suggests that blood repertoires may reflect thyroid immune responses. A 13 V-J signature model separated ophthalmopathy from stable hyperthyroidism, with around 90% sensitivity and roughly 84% specificity in cross-validation and 80%/75% in testing. In validation, the model predicted progression to ophthalmopathy with approximately 71% sensitivity and 72.22% specificity, a median of approximately 6.7 months before onset. TCR V-J signatures able to tell the groups apart were searched for in a discovery cohort of 100 or so patients, of whom around 43 had Graves' ophthalmopathy and around 58 had stable Graves' hyperthyroidism. An independent validation cohort of 18 to 20 hyperthyroidism patients and over 15 patients who later progressed to ophthalmopathy tested prospective prediction of ophthalmopathy. For training and testing, the roughly 93 patients in the discovery cohort were randomly divided in a 7:3 ratio. In roughly six Graves' hyperthyroidism patients, the study also compared T-cell repertoires from thyroid tissue with T-cell repertoires from blood. After blood sampling, hyperthyroidism patients were treated with methimazole at a starting dose of 30 mg daily, and ophthalmopathy patients were treated with high-dose intravenous methylprednisolone. A second multiplex PCR round built the libraries, followed by size selection and purification. Libraries were sequenced paired-end with 100 bp reads on an Illumina HiSeq2000. Raw data were processed with SOAPnuke, discarding reads with adapters, uncalled bases, mean Phred below 15, or no exact constant-primer or identifier match. High-quality paired reads were merged with COPE v1.2.5, and unique nucleotide sequences were defined as clonotypes. Clonotypes were aligned to IMGT TRBV, TRBD and TRBJ reference segments using MiTCR v1.1. The analysis was restricted to V-J combinations with a frequency above 0.0001, which together covered 99% to 99.2% of the repertoires. A TCS score was defined as the ratio between F50 (clonal expansion) and ExV (chaos), using BLOSUM62-based TCRdist between CDR3 peptides within each V-J. Welch's t-statistics and random forest reduced roughly 530 V-J features to 13, which were used in a naive Bayes classifier (R e1071). No statistical method was used to fix the sample size in advance, and group allocation was not hidden from the investigators. The paper describes TCR Vbeta CDR3 sequencing of 140 or so peripheral blood samples, made up of 43 ophthalmopathy patients, over 70 hyperthyroidism patients and 17 progressor patients.

The sample in question was peripheral blood mononuclear cells (PBMCs), obtained at new diagnosis, from a patient treated with antithyroid drugs. This chain is built from TRBV7-8 and TRBJ2-1, with TRBD1 matching 8 junction bases. The DNA end is a closer match to TRBJ2-5, so the J assignment may be wrong. The receptor was derived from a woman in her 40s with Graves disease. Donor details come from another sample of the same person, matched by shared clones. The CDR3 in this case is CASSLPRDRKKTQYF. In nucleotide form, the sequence is TGTGCCAGCAGCTTACCGCGGGACAGGAAAAAGACCCAGTACTTC.